The 11 T cell receptor beta chains presented below share a single source sample, sequenced in a study of T cell clonality in common variable immunodeficiency. The repertoire was sequenced with immunoSEQ multiplex PCR; TCRdb's copy has only in-frame clones and lacks some. This repertoire lists some 50,000 clones without singletons; approximately 6.2% sits in the top ten. Material: peripheral blood mononuclear cells. The receptor set was obtained from a person aged 18 to 69 in good health.

Ten or more counts support this clone. The CDR3 end lies 3 residues beyond the end of the read and is filled in from the germline J gene. This chain uses TRBV7-6 with TRBJ2-7; 11 bases are a match to TRBD2. The CDR3 contains 17 residues. Germline-derived CDR1 and CDR2 are SGHVS and FNYEAQ. The J segment lost 5 bases and the V segment lost 1 base, leaving 10 bases of the junction unmatched. The CDR3 protein is CASSLGPLAGGGDEQYF. Partial CDR3 DNA: TGTGCCAGCAGCTTAGGTCCCCTAGCGGGGGGCGGGGACGAG. The full variable domain, in which reference TRBV7-6 and TRBJ2-7 provide the parts outside the CDR3, is GAGVSQSPRYKVTKRGQDVALRCDPISGHVSLYWYRQALGQGPEFLTYFNYEAQQDKSGLPNDRFSAERPEGSISTLTIQRTEQRDSAMYRCASSLGPLAGGGDEQYFGPGTRLTVT.

This clone was observed a few times. The missing CDR3 end, 3 residues past where the read stops, is filled in from the germline J gene. The rearrangement uses TRBV6-2 or TRBV6-3 and TRBJ2-5; TRBD2 aligns across 10 bases. Germline lookup yields CDR1 MNHEY and CDR2 SVGEGT. CDR3 size: 15 residues. V was clipped by 5 bases and J by 2 bases; unmatched bases: 5. The sequenced CDR3 bases are TGTGCCAGCAGTACACTAGCGGGGAATCAAGAGACC. It encodes CASSTLAGNQET. The entire CDR3 protein is CASSTLAGNQETQYF.

The sample holds many counts of this clone. The read falls 3 residues short of the CDR3 end, and the missing part is taken from the germline J gene. The rearrangement uses TRBV30 and TRBJ1-2; 9 bases map to TRBD1. V trimming: 6 bases; J trimming: 4 bases; junction bases outside the gene matches: 6. This CDR3 is built from 13 residues. Looked up from germline, CDR1 is GTSNPN and CDR2 is SVGIG (reference sequence). CDR3 sequence reads: CACPGTGFYGYTF. CDR3 bases read: TGTGCCTGTCCCGGGACAGGGTTCTATGGC.

This clone came up many times. Read sequence stops 3 residues before the CDR3 end, and the germline J gene provides the missing end. The chain couples TRBV11-3 to TRBJ2-7; D remains ambiguous. The germline gives CDR1 SGHNT, CDR2 YENEEA. The CDR3 contains 15 residues. V gave up 2 bases and J gave up 3 bases, with 14 bases separating them. The CDR3 bases that were read are TGTGCCAGCAGCTTAATGGGCAGCCCTATCTACGAG. Its translation: CASSLMGSPIYE. The whole CDR3 reads CASSLMGSPIYEQYF.

This clone was observed a handful of times. The read ends 3 residues shy of where the CDR3 ends; the end is completed using the germline J gene. The rearrangement joins TRBV10-2 to TRBJ2-1; the D gene is possibly TRBD1 (6 bases). V was cut by 6 bases and J by 8 bases, with 23 bases left in between. The CDR3 is 16 residues long. Germline-derived CDR1 and CDR2 are WSHSY and SAAADI. The CDR3 region is CASSHEEQGRIDEQFF. CDR3 bases read: TGCGCCAGCAGCCACGAGGAGCAGGGGAGAATCGATGAG.

This clone showed up many times. The DNA read from the CDR3 is TGTGCCAGTAGCTGGAACGACAAGAAGCAAGAAAAA. Translation gives CASSWNDKKQEK. The entire CDR3 reads CASSWNDKKQEKLFF. V usage is TRBV19 and J usage is TRBJ1-4; D ambiguous. The CDR3 goes on 3 residues after the read ends, and that part is filled in from the germline J gene. The germline V gene has CDR1 LNHDA and CDR2 SQIVND (reference sequence). V was cut by 6 bases and J by 8 bases, with 19 bases left in between. CDR3 size: 15 residues.

This clone has at least ten counts. The missing CDR3 end, 3 residues past where the read stops, is filled in from the germline J gene. V and J are TRBV20-1 and TRBJ2-2; weak D call: TRBD2 (7 bases). CDR3 length: 16 residues. From germline, CDR1 is DFQATT and CDR2 SNEGSKA (reference sequence). Between the trimmed V and J ends, which lost 6 bases and 5 bases, there was a span of 22 bases. The CDR3 bases that were read are TGCAGTGCCCGGGCGATTAGGGGGGGTGAGACCGGGGAG. This gives the protein CSARAIRGGETGE. Given in full, the CDR3 is CSARAIRGGETGELFF.

This clone was seen repeatedly, ten times or more. Sequencing ends 3 residues short of the CDR3 end; the germline J gene provides the rest. This chain connects TRBV19 to TRBJ2-2; no firm D call. The V end lost 8 bases, the J end lost 4 bases, and 14 bases lay between the germline ends. Germline lookup yields CDR1 LNHDA and CDR2 SQIVND (reference sequence). This CDR3 comprises 14 residues. CDR3 region: CASEAVPGTGELFF. CDR3 DNA, as far as it was read: TGTGCCAGTGAGGCGGTTCCGGGCACCGGGGAG.

This clone was seen at least ten times. The read terminates 3 residues before the CDR3 end, so the remaining end is supplied by the germline J gene. The identical CDR3 is also encoded by other nucleotide sequences in the sample. V is TRBV6-2 or TRBV6-3 and J is TRBJ1-3; no clear D. Germline V CDR1 and CDR2: MNHEY, SVGEGT. The CDR3 length is 15 residues. The V gene lost 2 bases and the J gene lost 2 bases, with 10 bases spanning the gap. The DNA read from the CDR3 is TGTGCCAGCAGTTACGATCCGGGTGCTGGAAACACC. Residues: CASSYDPGAGNT. The whole CDR3 sequence reads CASSYDPGAGNTIYF.

This clone was counted many times. Coverage ceases 3 residues before the CDR3 finishes, and the germline J gene fills in the end. The chain recombines TRBV20-1 with TRBJ1-2; the D gene is possibly TRBD1 (5 bases). Germline V gives CDR1 DFQATT, CDR2 SNEGSKA (reference sequence). This CDR3 comprises 13 residues. Trimming took 0 bases from V and 5 from J, leaving 10 bases between them. The CDR3 reads CSARDRGSYGYTF. The sequenced part of the CDR3 DNA is TGCAGTGCTAGAGATAGGGGCAGTTATGGC.

This clone was counted many times. The read ends 3 residues before the CDR3 terminus; that terminus is restored from the germline J gene. V and J are TRBV2 and TRBJ1-2, with 9 bases aligning to TRBD1. CDR1 SNHLY and CDR2 FYNNEI come from the germline V gene. The CDR3 extends over 15 amino acids. The V segment lost 6 bases and the J segment 2 bases; nucleotides outside the gene matches: 7. The CDR3 sequence is CASREGQGQNYGYTF. CDR3 DNA (partial): TGTGCCAGCAGGGAGGGACAGGGCCAAAACTATGGC.